The rows below give T cell receptor beta chains drawn from one sample of a study of shared clonotypes between healthy human individuals. This table comes from immunoSEQ multiplex PCR, and its TCRdb copy is limited to in-frame clones, with some not included. The sample shows about 1,800,000 clones, roughly 94% of them seen only once. The sequencing input was naive CD8+ T cells sorted from blood. The receptor source for this set is a man between 18 and 29 years old in good health. Both conserved end residues are part of each CDR3. The D gene is left open where the match is weak. Clone size appears in some rows only: once, few, many, or a class for an expanded clone.

d_call	clone_size	v_call	j_call	cdr3_nt	cdr3_aa
-	once	TRBV27	TRBJ2-2	TGTGCCAGCAGTTTATCGATGGCCGGGGAGCTGTTTTTT	CASSLSMAGELFF
TRBD2	-	TRBV7-8	TRBJ2-3	TGTGCCAGCAGCATGAGGGAACTAGCGGGTTTCACAGATACGCAGTATTTT	CASSMRELAGFTDTQYF
-	-	TRBV7-8	TRBJ2-7	TGTGCCAGCAGCTCAAGGGGGGGCTTAAGTGAGCAGTACTTC	CASSSRGGLSEQYF
-	-	TRBV4-1	TRBJ2-7	TGCGCCAGCAGCCGACAGGAGGACAGCTTCTACGAGCAGTACTTC	CASSRQEDSFYEQYF
-	-	TRBV7-8	TRBJ1-1	TGTGCCAGCAGCCCAATGGAAATTAAGGCCACTGAAGCTTTCTTT	CASSPMEIKATEAFF
TRBD1	-	TRBV4-1	TRBJ2-7	TGCGCCAGCAGCCACGGCGGGACAGGGGGGCACGAGCAGTACTTC	CASSHGGTGGHEQYF
-	-	TRBV7-9	TRBJ2-7	TGTGCCAGCAGCTCAAAAGAGGGGAACGAGCAGTACTTC	CASSSKEGNEQYF
-	-	TRBV13	TRBJ2-7	TGTGCCAGCAGCACGGGACACCTTGACTACGAGCAGTACTTC	CASSTGHLDYEQYF
-	-	TRBV5-1	TRBJ2-1	TGCGCCAGCAGCTCCGCTAGAGGGGAGCAGTTCTTC	CASSSARGEQFF
-	-	TRBV27	TRBJ2-1	TGTGCCAGCAGTTTAGCGGGGCCCTCCTACAATGAGCAGTTCTTC	CASSLAGPSYNEQFF
-	-	TRBV27	TRBJ2-1	TGTGCCAGCAGTCCAGACGGGGGACCCTCCTACAATGAGCAGTTCTTC	CASSPDGGPSYNEQFF
-	-	TRBV4-1	TRBJ1-2	TGCGCCAGCAGACAAGTAACGGCAGGCCTTGGCTACACCTTC	CASRQVTAGLGYTF
-	-	TRBV5-6	TRBJ2-7	TGTGCCAGCAGCCCCGGACCCGGCTACGAGCAGTACTTC	CASSPGPGYEQYF
TRBD2	-	TRBV30	TRBJ2-1	TGTGCCTGGTCTAGCGGGAGCGGGTCCAATGAGCAGTTCTTC	CAWSSGSGSNEQFF
TRBD2	-	TRBV5-6	TRBJ2-2	TGTGCCAGCAGCTTGCGTCTAGCGGGAGTCACCGGGGAGCTGTTTTTT	CASSLRLAGVTGELFF
-	-	TRBV5-6	TRBJ1-2	TGTGCCAGCAGCTTGGTTGAGGAGCACGGGCTCTATGGCTACACCTTC	CASSLVEEHGLYGYTF
TRBD2	-	TRBV2	TRBJ2-7	TGTGCCAGCAGTGAACGGGGGGACGCGCCTTACGAGCAGTACTTC	CASSERGDAPYEQYF
TRBD1	-	TRBV10-3	TRBJ1-2	TGTGCCATCAGGGACCCGGGACAGGGCTATGGCTACACCTTC	CAIRDPGQGYGYTF
TRBD2	-	TRBV7-2	TRBJ2-7	TGTGCCAGCAGCTTAGTCGAGCCCTGGCGGGAGCAATACTCCTACGAGCAGTACTTC	CASSLVEPWREQYSYEQYF
-	-	TRBV7-9	TRBJ1-6	TGTGCCAGCAGCGTACAGAGGGGGGGGAATTCACCCCTCCACTTT	CASSVQRGGNSPLHF
TRBD2	-	TRBV27	TRBJ2-7	TGTGCCAGCAGTTTACTAGCGGGGGGGAGCTCCTACGAGCAGTACTTC	CASSLLAGGSSYEQYF
-	-	TRBV7-2	TRBJ2-4	TGTGCCAGCAGTCCTCCTCAGCAGGGAGCCAAAAACATTCAGTACTTC	CASSPPQQGAKNIQYF
TRBD1	-	TRBV30	TRBJ2-7	TGTGCGAGGACAGGGGACTCCTACGAGCAGTACTTC	CARTGDSYEQYF
-	once	TRBV6-4	TRBJ2-1	TGTGCCAGCCTGGTAGCGGATGCCAATGAGCAGTTCTTC	CASLVADANEQFF
-	-	TRBV5-6	TRBJ2-5	TGTGCCAGCAGCCCGTACGGACAGATATTCCAAGAGACCCAGTACTTC	CASSPYGQIFQETQYF
-	-	TRBV9	TRBJ2-1	TGTGCCAGCAGCGCAGGGGGACTAGACAATGAGCAGTTCTTC	CASSAGGLDNEQFF
-	-	TRBV5-4	TRBJ2-7	TGTGCCAGCAGTTCCCGCGGTAGCTACGAGCAGTACTTC	CASSSRGSYEQYF
TRBD2	once	TRBV4-3	TRBJ2-1	TGCGCCAGCAGCCAAGGTCGGGCTAGCGGGAGACGTGGCAATGAGCAGTTCTTC	CASSQGRASGRRGNEQFF
TRBD1	-	TRBV9	TRBJ2-5	TGTGCCAGCAGCGCGGGACAGGAAACGCAAGAGACCCAGTACTTC	CASSAGQETQETQYF
-	-	TRBV6-6	TRBJ1-1	TGTGCCAGCAGCCGTACAGGGACTGAAGCTTTCTTT	CASSRTGTEAFF
TRBD1	-	TRBV4-1	TRBJ1-1	TGCGCCAGCAGCCAGCGGGACAGCGGTATGAACACTGAAGCTTTCTTT	CASSQRDSGMNTEAFF
-	-	TRBV4-1	TRBJ2-7	TGCGCCAGCAGCCAAGATGGGGGAGTGCTTTACGAGCAGTACTTC	CASSQDGGVLYEQYF
-	-	TRBV18	TRBJ1-4	TGTGCCAGCTCACGCACCACCCTGACACTTCCCAATGAAAAACTGTTTTTT	CASSRTTLTLPNEKLFF
-	-	TRBV7-8	TRBJ1-1	TGTGCCAGCAGCCGGTGGGACACTGAAGCTTTCTTT	CASSRWDTEAFF
-	-	TRBV4-1	TRBJ1-1	TGCGCCAGCAGCCAAGAAATGAGCAGGGCTTACTCTGAAGCTTTCTTT	CASSQEMSRAYSEAFF
TRBD2	-	TRBV7-9	TRBJ2-1	TGTGCCAGCAGCCCTAGCGGGACGATCTACAATGAGCAGTTCTTC	CASSPSGTIYNEQFF
-	once	TRBV6-1	TRBJ2-7	TGTGCCAGCAGGGGACTCCGGGACAGTTCCTACGAGCAGTACTTC	CASRGLRDSSYEQYF
-	-	TRBV11-2	TRBJ1-1	TGTGCCAGCAGCCCAGGGATACCTGAAGCTTTCTTT	CASSPGIPEAFF
TRBD1	-	TRBV27	TRBJ1-2	TGTGCCAGCAGTCCAGGGACAGTAGGGGACTATGGCTACACCTTC	CASSPGTVGDYGYTF
TRBD1	-	TRBV9	TRBJ2-2	TGTGCCAGCAGCGGAATACCGGGACAGGGGGTCACCGGGGAGCTGTTTTTT	CASSGIPGQGVTGELFF
-	-	TRBV5-1	TRBJ1-4	TGCGCCAGCAGCTTGGAATCCGGGGGTGAAAAACTGTTTTTT	CASSLESGGEKLFF
-	-	TRBV7-2	TRBJ2-1	TGTGCCAGCAGCTTAGGCTCACTATATGAGCAGTTCTTC	CASSLGSLYEQFF
TRBD2	-	TRBV5-1	TRBJ2-3	TGCGCCAGCACCCGGGTCGGGGGGAGCCCAGATACGCAGTATTTT	CASTRVGGSPDTQYF
TRBD1	-	TRBV4-1	TRBJ1-2	TGCGCCAGCAGCCAAGGTCGGACAGGATCTGCTGGCTACACCTTC	CASSQGRTGSAGYTF
TRBD2	-	TRBV5-6	TRBJ2-2	TGTGCCAGCAGCCCTGGGGGACTAGCGACCAACACCGGGGAGCTGTTTTTT	CASSPGGLATNTGELFF